Included here is one T cell receptor (beta chain) sequence, with context. As yet, its antigen is unknown. Researchers isolated CD4+ T cells once approximately eleven days of culture had elapsed. Participants received two doses of either the BNT162b2 or mRNA-1273 vaccine. This specimen belongs to a study of vaccination effects on CD4 cells after COVID-19. Libraries were prepared by immunoSEQ multiplex PCR; TCRdb keeps only in-frame clonotypes and omits some of them. This sample yields 30,000 or so clones, of which roughly 74% are seen a single time; 14% to 15% belongs to the top ten. The germline V gene has CDR1 SGHNT and CDR2 YYREEE (reference sequence). Deletions cut 4 bases from V and 1 base from J, with 11 bases between. This CDR3 comprises 14 residues.

This specimen was CD4+ T cells from PBMCs cultured without peptide, taken after COVID-19 vaccination. The chain employs TRBV5-4 and TRBJ1-1, with a tentative D call TRBD1 (5 bases). The origin of this receptor is a human donor who received a COVID-19 vaccine. CDR3 sequence: CASSQQEPNTEAFF. The CDR3 DNA is TGTGCCAGCAGCCAACAGGAGCCGAACACTGAAGCTTTCTTT.